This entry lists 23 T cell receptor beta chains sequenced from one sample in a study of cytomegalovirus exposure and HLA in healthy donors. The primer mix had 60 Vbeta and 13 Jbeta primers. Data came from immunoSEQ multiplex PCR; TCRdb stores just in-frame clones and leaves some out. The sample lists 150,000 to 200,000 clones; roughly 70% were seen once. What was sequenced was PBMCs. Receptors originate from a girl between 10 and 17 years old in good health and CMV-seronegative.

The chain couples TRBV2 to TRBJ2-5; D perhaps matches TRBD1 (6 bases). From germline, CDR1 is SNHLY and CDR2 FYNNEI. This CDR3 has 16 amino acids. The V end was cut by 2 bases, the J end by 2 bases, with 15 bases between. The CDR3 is CASSESLRTGQETQYF. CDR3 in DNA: TGTGCCAGCAGTGAAAGCCTCCGAACAGGGCAAGAGACCCAGTACTTC.

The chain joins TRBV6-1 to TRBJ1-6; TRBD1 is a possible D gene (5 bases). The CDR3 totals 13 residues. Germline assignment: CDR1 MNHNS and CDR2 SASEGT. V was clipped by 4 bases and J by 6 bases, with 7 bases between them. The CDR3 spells CASSVRGNSPLHF. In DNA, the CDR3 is TGTGCCAGCAGTGTTAGGGGTAATTCACCCCTCCACTTT.

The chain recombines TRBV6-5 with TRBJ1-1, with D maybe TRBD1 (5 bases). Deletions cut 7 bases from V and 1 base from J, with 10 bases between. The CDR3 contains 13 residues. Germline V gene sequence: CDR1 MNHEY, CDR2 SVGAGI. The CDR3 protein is CASNRRGNTEAFF. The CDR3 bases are TGTGCCAGCAACAGAAGGGGGAACACTGAAGCTTTCTTT.

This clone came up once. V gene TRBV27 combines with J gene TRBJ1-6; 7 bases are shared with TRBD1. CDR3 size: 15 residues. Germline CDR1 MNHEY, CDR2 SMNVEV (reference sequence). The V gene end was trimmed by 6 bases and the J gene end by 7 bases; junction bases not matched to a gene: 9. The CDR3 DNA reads TGTGCCAGCAGGCAGGGGGTCCAAAGCAATTCACCCCTCCACTTT. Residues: CASRQGVQSNSPLHF.

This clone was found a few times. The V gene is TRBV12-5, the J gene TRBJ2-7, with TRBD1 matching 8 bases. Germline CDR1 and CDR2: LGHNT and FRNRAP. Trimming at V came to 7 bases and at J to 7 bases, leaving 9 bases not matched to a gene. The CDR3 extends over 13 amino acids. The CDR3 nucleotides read TGTGCTAGTGTGGGACAGGTCTCGAGTGAGCAGTACTTC. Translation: CASVGQVSSEQYF.

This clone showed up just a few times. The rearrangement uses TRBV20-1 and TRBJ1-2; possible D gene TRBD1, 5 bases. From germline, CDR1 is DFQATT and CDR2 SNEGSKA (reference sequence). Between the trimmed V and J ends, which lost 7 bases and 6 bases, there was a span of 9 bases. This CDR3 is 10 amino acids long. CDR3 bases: TGCAGTGTCCAACAGGATGGCTACACCTTC. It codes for CSVQQDGYTF.

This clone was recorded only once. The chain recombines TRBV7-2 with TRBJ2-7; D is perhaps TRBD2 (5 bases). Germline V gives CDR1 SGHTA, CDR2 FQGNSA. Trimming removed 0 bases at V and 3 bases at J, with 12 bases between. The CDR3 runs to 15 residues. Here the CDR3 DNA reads TGTGCCAGCAGCTTAGCGGGCGGACTGCTCTACGAGCAGTACTTC. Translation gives CASSLAGGLLYEQYF.

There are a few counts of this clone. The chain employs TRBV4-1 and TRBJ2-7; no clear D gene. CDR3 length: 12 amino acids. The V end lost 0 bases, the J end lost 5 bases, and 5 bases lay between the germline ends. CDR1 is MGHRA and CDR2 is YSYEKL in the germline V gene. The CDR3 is CASSQEENEQYF. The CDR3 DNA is TGCGCCAGCAGCCAAGAAGAGAACGAGCAGTACTTC.

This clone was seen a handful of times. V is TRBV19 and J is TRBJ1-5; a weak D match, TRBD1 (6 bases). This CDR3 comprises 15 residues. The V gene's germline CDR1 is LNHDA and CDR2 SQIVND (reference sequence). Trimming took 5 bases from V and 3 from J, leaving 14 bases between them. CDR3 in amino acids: CASSVQGNINQPQHF. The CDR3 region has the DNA TGTGCCAGTAGTGTCCAGGGGAACATCAATCAGCCCCAGCATTTT.

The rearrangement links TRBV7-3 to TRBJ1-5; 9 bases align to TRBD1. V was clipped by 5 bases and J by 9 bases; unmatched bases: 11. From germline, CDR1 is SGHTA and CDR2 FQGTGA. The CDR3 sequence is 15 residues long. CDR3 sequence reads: CASSPSRTGVLPQHF. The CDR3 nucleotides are TGTGCCAGCAGCCCATCCAGGACAGGGGTCCTGCCCCAGCATTTT.

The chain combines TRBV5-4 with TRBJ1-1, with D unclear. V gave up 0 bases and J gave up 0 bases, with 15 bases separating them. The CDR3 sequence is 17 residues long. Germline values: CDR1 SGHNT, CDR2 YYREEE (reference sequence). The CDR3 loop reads CASSLDGQYIMNTEAFF. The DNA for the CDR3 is TGTGCCAGCAGCTTGGATGGTCAGTACATCATGAACACTGAAGCTTTCTTT.

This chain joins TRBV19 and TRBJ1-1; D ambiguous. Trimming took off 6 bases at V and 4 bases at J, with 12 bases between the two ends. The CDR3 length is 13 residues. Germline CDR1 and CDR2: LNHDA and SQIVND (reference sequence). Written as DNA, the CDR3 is TGTGCCAGTAGGCTCGGAGGATTCACTGAAGCTTTCTTT. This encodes CASRLGGFTEAFF.

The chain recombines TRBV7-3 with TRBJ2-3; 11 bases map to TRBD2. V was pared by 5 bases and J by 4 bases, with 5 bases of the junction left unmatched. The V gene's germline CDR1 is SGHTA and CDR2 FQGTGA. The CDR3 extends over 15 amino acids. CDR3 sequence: CASSLSGGASDTQYF. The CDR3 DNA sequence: TGTGCCAGCAGCCTTAGCGGGGGGGCATCAGATACGCAGTATTTT.

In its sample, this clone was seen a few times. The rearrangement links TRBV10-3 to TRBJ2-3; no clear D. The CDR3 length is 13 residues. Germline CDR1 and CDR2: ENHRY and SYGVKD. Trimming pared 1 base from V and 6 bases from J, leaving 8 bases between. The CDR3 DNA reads TGTGCCATCAGTGAGTACCACTGGGATACGCAGTATTTT. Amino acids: CAISEYHWDTQYF.

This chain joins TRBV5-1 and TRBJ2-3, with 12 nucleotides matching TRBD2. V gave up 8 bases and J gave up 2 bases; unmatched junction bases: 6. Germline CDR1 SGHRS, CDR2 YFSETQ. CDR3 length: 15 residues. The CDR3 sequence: CASLLAGGITDTQYF. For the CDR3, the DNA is TGCGCCAGTCTCCTAGCGGGGGGGATCACAGATACGCAGTATTTT.

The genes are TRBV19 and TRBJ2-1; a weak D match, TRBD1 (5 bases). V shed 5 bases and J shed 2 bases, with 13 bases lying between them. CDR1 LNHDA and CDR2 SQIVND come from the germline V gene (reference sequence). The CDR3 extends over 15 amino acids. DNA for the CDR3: TGTGCCAGTAGTTCCACAGGTACCCCCTACAATGAGCAGTTCTTC. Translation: CASSSTGTPYNEQFF.

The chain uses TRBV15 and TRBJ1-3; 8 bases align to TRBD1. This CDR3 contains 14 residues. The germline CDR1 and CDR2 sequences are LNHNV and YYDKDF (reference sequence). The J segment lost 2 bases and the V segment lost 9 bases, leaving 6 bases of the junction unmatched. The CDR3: CATYRGSPGNTIYF. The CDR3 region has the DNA TGTGCCACTTACAGGGGGAGCCCTGGAAACACCATATATTTT.

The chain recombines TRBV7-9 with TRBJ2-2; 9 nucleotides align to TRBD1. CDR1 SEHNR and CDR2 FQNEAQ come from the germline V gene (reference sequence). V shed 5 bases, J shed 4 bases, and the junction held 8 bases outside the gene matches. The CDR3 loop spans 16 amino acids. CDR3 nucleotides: TGTGCCAGCAGCCAACGGGGACAGGGATTCACCGGGGAGCTGTTTTTT. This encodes CASSQRGQGFTGELFF. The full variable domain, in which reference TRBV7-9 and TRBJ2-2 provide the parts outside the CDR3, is DTGVSQNPRHKITKRGQNVTFRCDPISEHNRLYWYRQTLGQGPEFLTYFQNEAQLEKSRLLSDRFSAERPKGSFSTLEIQRTEQGDSAMYLCASSQRGQGFTGELFFGEGSRLTVL.

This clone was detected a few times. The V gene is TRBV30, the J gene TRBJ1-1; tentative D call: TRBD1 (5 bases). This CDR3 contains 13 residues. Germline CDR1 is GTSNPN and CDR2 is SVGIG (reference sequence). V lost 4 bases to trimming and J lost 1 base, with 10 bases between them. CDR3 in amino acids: CAWTHQGNTEAFF. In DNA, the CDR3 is TGTGCCTGGACCCATCAGGGGAACACTGAAGCTTTCTTT.

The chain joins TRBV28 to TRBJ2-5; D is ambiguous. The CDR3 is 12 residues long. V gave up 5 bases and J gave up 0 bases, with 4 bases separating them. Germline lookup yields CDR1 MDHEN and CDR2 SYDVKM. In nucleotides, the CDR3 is TGTGCCAGCAGTCGGGACCAAGAGACCCAGTACTTC. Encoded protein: CASSRDQETQYF. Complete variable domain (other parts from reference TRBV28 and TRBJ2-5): DVKVTQSSRYLVKRTGEKVFLECVQDMDHENMFWYRQDPGLGLRLIYFSYDVKMKEKGDIPEGYSVSREKKERFSLILESASTNQTSMYLCASSRDQETQYFGPGTRLLVL.

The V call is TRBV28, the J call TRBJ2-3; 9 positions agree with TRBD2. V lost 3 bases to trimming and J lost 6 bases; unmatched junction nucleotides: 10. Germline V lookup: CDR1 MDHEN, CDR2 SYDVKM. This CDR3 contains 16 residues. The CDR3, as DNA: TGTGCCAGCAGTTTCCCTCTAGCGGGGAGAGAGGATACGCAGTATTTT. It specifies CASSFPLAGREDTQYF.

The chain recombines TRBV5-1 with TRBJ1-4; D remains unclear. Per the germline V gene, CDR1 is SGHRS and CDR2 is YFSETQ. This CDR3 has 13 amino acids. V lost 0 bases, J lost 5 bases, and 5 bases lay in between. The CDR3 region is CASSLDSNEKLFF. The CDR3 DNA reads TGCGCCAGCAGCTTGGACAGCAATGAAAAACTGTTTTTT.

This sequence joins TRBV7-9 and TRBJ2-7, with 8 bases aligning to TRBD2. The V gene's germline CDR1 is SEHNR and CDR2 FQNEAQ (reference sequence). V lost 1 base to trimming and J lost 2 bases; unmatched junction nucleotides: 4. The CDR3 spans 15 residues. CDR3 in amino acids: CASSLDPGGTYEQYF. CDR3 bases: TGTGCCAGCAGCTTAGACCCGGGGGGGACCTACGAGCAGTACTTC.